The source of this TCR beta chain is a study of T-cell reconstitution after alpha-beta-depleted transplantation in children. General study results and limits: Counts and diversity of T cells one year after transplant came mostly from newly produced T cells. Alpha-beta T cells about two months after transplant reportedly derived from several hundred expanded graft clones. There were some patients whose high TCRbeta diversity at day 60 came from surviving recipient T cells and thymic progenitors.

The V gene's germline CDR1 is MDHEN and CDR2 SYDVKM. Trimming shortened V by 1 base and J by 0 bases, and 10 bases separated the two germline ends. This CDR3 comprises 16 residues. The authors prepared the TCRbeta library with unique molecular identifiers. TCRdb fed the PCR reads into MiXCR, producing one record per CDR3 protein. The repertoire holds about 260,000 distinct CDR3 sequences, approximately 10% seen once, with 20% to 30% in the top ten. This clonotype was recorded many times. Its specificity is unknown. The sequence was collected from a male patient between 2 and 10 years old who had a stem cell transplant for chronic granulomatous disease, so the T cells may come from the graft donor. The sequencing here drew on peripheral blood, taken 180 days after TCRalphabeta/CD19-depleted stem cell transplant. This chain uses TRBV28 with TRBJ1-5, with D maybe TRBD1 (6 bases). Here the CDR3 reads CASSLLRGGSNQPQHF. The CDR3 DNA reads TGTGCCAGCAGTTTATTACGAGGGGGTAGCAATCAGCCCCAGCATTTT. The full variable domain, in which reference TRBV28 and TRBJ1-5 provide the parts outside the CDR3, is DVKVTQSSRYLVKRTGEKVFLECVQDMDHENMFWYRQDPGLGLRLIYFSYDVKMKEKGDIPEGYSVSREKKERFSLILESASTNQTSMYLCASSLLRGGSNQPQHFGDGTRLSIL.